This T cell receptor beta chain was sequenced in a study of blood T cell repertoires in COVID-19. Study-level background: Donors in the United States, Italy and Spain gave samples during acute or convalescent COVID-19.

CDR3 length equals 14 residues. Deletions cut 7 bases from V and 0 bases from J, with 13 bases between. The germline V gene encodes CDR1 MNHEY and CDR2 SMNVEV (reference sequence). The repertoire was sequenced with immunoSEQ multiplex PCR; TCRdb's copy has only in-frame clones and lacks some. The table has about 210,000 clones, approximately 80% seen once. This receptor was obtained from a human donor in a cohort sampled during active COVID-19. V and J are TRBV27 and TRBJ2-7; possibly TRBD2 for D (6 bases). Sequenced sample: peripheral blood. The CDR3 DNA sequence: TGTGCCAGCACGATGGACTATTCCTCCTACGAGCAGTACTTC. Its protein is CASTMDYSSYEQYF.